Shown below are 23 T cell receptor beta chains from a single sample sequenced in a study of cytomegalovirus exposure and HLA in healthy donors (dated by TCRdb to about 2017). To prepare the library, the immunoSEQ multiplex PCR assay was applied. For the multiplex PCR, a mixture combining 60 forward primers for TCR Vbeta segments and 13 reverse primers for TCR Jbeta segments was used. TCRdb obtained this table from immuneACCESS and retained in-frame rearrangements with V and J assigned. These tables miss some clones; where compared with another copy, unresolved V genes account for less than half of the shortfall, and the remainder is unexplained. The sample table contains around 91,000 clones; only one count was recorded for roughly 73% of them. In total, the top ten clones hold 2.5% of the sample. The sequencing sample was made of PBMCs. The receptor set was obtained from a male donor in good health and CMV-seropositive.

The chain recombines TRBV6-5 with TRBJ2-3, with 8 bases aligning to TRBD1. Germline assignment: CDR1 MNHEY and CDR2 SVGAGI. V lost 5 bases and J lost 2; bases outside the gene matches: 3. This CDR3 comprises 14 residues. CDR3 sequence reads: CASSRDRITDTQYF. The CDR3 DNA reads TGTGCCAGCAGTAGGGACAGGATCACAGATACGCAGTATTTT.

In this sample, this clone turned up once. The chain is built from TRBV4-2 and TRBJ2-5; D is perhaps TRBD1 (5 bases). Trimming removed 0 bases at V and 9 bases at J, with 8 bases between. The V gene's germline CDR1 is LGHNA and CDR2 YNFKEQ. This CDR3 region has 12 residues. CDR3 bases: TGTGCCAGCAGCCAAGATAGGGGCTCCCAGTACTTC. This translates into CASSQDRGSQYF.

This chain connects TRBV28 to TRBJ1-5; 10 bases fit TRBD1. The CDR3 sequence is 14 residues long. V gave up 8 bases and J gave up 5 bases; unmatched junction bases: 6. The V gene's germline CDR1 is MDHEN and CDR2 SYDVKM. In DNA form, the CDR3 reads TGTGCCAGCGGGCCGGGACAGGGGTATCAGCCCCAGCATTTT. Translation gives CASGPGQGYQPQHF.

The V and J genes are TRBV7-9 and TRBJ1-3, with D maybe TRBD1 (5 bases). CDR3 length: 12 residues. Germline V CDR1 and CDR2: SEHNR, FQNEAQ (reference sequence). V was clipped by 5 bases and J by 8 bases, with 10 bases between them. In DNA, the CDR3 is TGTGCCAGCAGCCACTCCAGGGACACCATATATTTT. Its protein product is CASSHSRDTIYF.

The sample holds a few counts of this clone. The gene calls are TRBV21-1 and TRBJ2-7; the table names TRBD1, a call not compared with the DNA. TRBV21-1 constitutes a pseudogene. The CDR3 is made up of 16 amino acids. CDR3 nucleotide sequence: TGTGCCAGCAGCAAGGCTGGCAGGGTAATATACTACGAGCAGTACTTC. Protein sequence: CASSKAGRVIYYEQYF.

This clone showed up just a few times. The chain uses TRBV5-4 and TRBJ1-1; TRBD1 matches 8 bases. The germline CDR1 and CDR2 sequences are SGHNT and YYREEE (reference sequence). The junction had 3 bases not matched to a gene; V was cut back by 0 bases and J by 8 bases. There are 13 residues in the CDR3. CDR3 sequence: CASSLGTGREAFF. The CDR3 DNA reads TGTGCCAGCAGCTTGGGGACAGGGAGGGAAGCTTTCTTT.

The chain carries TRBV11-3 and TRBJ2-1, with a possible D match to TRBD2 (5 bases). The germline CDR1 and CDR2 sequences are SGHNT and YENEEA. The CDR3 consists of 16 residues. Trimming left V 1 base short and J 9 bases short, with 19 bases between. The CDR3 nucleotides are TGTGCCAGCAGCTTAGGGGCGACTACTGGAGTTAGTGAGCAGTTCTTC. Translating gives CASSLGATTGVSEQFF.

J is TRBJ1-5 and V is TRBV2; TRBD1 is a possible D gene (6 bases). The CDR3 sequence is 17 residues long. The V and J ends lost 2 bases and 2 bases respectively, with 16 bases between them. Per the germline V gene, CDR1 is SNHLY and CDR2 is FYNNEI. The CDR3 sequence is CASSEPGGQTGNQPQHF. For the CDR3, the DNA is TGTGCCAGCAGTGAACCCGGGGGGCAAACGGGCAATCAGCCCCAGCATTTT. The variable domain in full, with the rest retrieved from reference TRBV2 and TRBJ1-5, is EPEVTQTPSHQVTQMGQEVILRCVPISNHLYFYWYRQILGQKVEFLVSFYNNEISEKSEIFDDQFSVERPDGSNFTLKIRSTKLEDSAMYFCASSEPGGQTGNQPQHFGDGTRLSIL.

This clone was recorded only once. CDR3 coding DNA: TGTGCCAGCAGTTTATTAGGGGACACTGAAGCTTTCTTT. Amino acid sequence: CASSLLGDTEAFF. This chain joins TRBV28 and TRBJ1-1; possibly TRBD1 for D (5 bases). V gave up 1 base and J gave up 3 bases, with 6 bases separating them. Germline CDR1 reads MDHEN; CDR2 reads SYDVKM. The CDR3 runs 13 residues.

V and J are TRBV9 and TRBJ2-7; 7 nucleotides match TRBD1. J gave up 3 bases and V 4 bases, and 4 bases lay outside the gene matches. Germline assignment: CDR1 SGDLS and CDR2 YYNGEE. The CDR3 has 13 residues. CDR3 bases: TGTGCCAGCAGCATGGGACAGCACTACGAGCAGTACTTC. Its translation: CASSMGQHYEQYF.

About this clone: One junction end disagrees with the germline gene, perhaps due to a read error. The V and J genes are TRBV2 and TRBJ2-7; 9 bases fit TRBD2. Germline CDR1 is SNHLY and CDR2 is FYNNEI. CDR3 size: 18 residues. This CDR3 is CAISDLELAGLSSYEQYF. CDR3 bases: TGTGCCATCAGTGATTTGGAACTAGCGGGCCTAAGCTCCTACGAGCAGTACTTC.

This clone was observed a single time. The chain links TRBV4-1 to TRBJ2-5; 8 bases match TRBD2. CDR1 is MGHRA and CDR2 is YSYEKL in the germline V gene. The trim removed 0 bases at V and 3 bases at J, leaving 6 bases unmatched. The CDR3 length is 16 residues. The CDR3 here is CASSQDGWREEETQYF. CDR3 DNA: TGCGCCAGCAGCCAAGACGGTTGGCGGGAGGAAGAGACCCAGTACTTC.

This sequence joins TRBV11-2 and TRBJ2-7; possible D gene TRBD2, 5 bases. The CDR3 length is 13 residues. The V and J ends lost 3 bases and 2 bases respectively, with 8 bases between them. Germline-derived CDR1 and CDR2 are SGHAT and FQNNGV. The CDR3 loop is CASSFLLAYEQYF. In DNA, the CDR3 is TGTGCCAGCAGCTTCTTACTAGCCTACGAGCAGTACTTC.

This chain links TRBV28 with TRBJ2-7; TRBD2 agrees at 7 bases. The germline V gene encodes CDR1 MDHEN and CDR2 SYDVKM. The V and J ends lost 3 bases and 2 bases, in that order; junction bases with no gene match: 7. The length of the CDR3 is 15 residues. DNA for the CDR3: TGTGCCAGCAGTTTCTCGGGACTAAAGGCCTACGAGCAGTACTTC. Translated: CASSFSGLKAYEQYF. The full variable domain, in which reference TRBV28 and TRBJ2-7 provide the parts outside the CDR3, is DVKVTQSSRYLVKRTGEKVFLECVQDMDHENMFWYRQDPGLGLRLIYFSYDVKMKEKGDIPEGYSVSREKKERFSLILESASTNQTSMYLCASSFSGLKAYEQYFGPGTRLTVT.

This chain joins TRBV28 and TRBJ2-7, with 10 bases lining up with TRBD2. CDR1 is MDHEN, CDR2 SYDVKM, per germline. Losses at the gene ends were 3 bases for V and 0 bases for J; bases not matched to a gene: 17. CDR3 length equals 20 residues. CDR3 coding DNA: TGTGCCAGCAGTTTTTTTTATACTAGCGGGAACCCAACGAGCTCCTACGAGCAGTACTTC. Translated, it gives CASSFFYTSGNPTSSYEQYF.

This clone was found once. The chain couples TRBV28 to TRBJ2-7; 8 bases line up with TRBD1. Germline CDR1 and CDR2: MDHEN and SYDVKM. The CDR3 totals 14 residues. The V gene end was trimmed by 3 bases and the J gene end by 7 bases; junction bases not matched to a gene: 8. The CDR3 is CASSLTGVRGEQYF. CDR3 sequence (DNA): TGTGCCAGCAGTTTGACAGGGGTTCGGGGGGAGCAGTACTTC.

This chain joins TRBV19 and TRBJ1-1; D not certain. V was clipped by 5 bases and J by 10 bases, with 14 bases between them. Germline V gene data show CDR1 as LNHDA and CDR2 as SQIVND (reference sequence). The length of the CDR3 is 12 residues. In DNA, the CDR3 is TGTGCCAGTAGTTATATGTCCCGGGGAGCTTTCTTT. It specifies CASSYMSRGAFF.

The chain employs TRBV11-2 and TRBJ2-1, with a weak D call TRBD2 (6 bases). The germline V gene has CDR1 SGHAT and CDR2 FQNNGV. The ends were cut back, 5 bases at V and 7 bases at J, with 18 bases in the middle. This CDR3 has 15 amino acids. Here the CDR3 reads CASSPDSGYANEQFF. In DNA form, the CDR3 reads TGTGCCAGCAGCCCTGATAGCGGTTACGCGAATGAGCAGTTCTTC.

This chain links TRBV21-1 with TRBJ2-2; no DNA check was done on the table's D call, TRBD2. TRBV21-1 is listed as a pseudogene. The CDR3 covers 15 residues. For the CDR3, the DNA is TGTGCCAGCAGCAAAGAGCGGGAGGTAGCCGGGGAGCTGTTTTTT. Translated, it gives CASSKEREVAGELFF.

The chain couples TRBV27 to TRBJ2-2; TRBD2 might be the D (6 bases). Germline V lookup: CDR1 MNHEY, CDR2 SMNVEV (reference sequence). This CDR3 comprises 16 residues. V dropped 4 bases and J dropped 2 bases, with 14 bases sitting between them. For the CDR3, the DNA is TGTGCCAGCAGTTCCACGAGACTAGTAAACACCGGGGAGCTGTTTTTT. Amino acids: CASSSTRLVNTGELFF.

The V call is TRBV10-3, the J call TRBJ2-6; a weak D match, TRBD1 (8 bases). Per germline, CDR1 ENHRY and CDR2 SYGVKD. V lost 6 bases to trimming and J lost 4 bases, with 19 bases between them. The CDR3 sequence is 17 residues long. The CDR3 protein is CAIRVGQGLRGANVLTF. As DNA, the CDR3 is TGTGCCATCAGAGTTGGACAGGGACTAAGGGGGGCCAACGTCCTGACTTTC.

The rearrangement uses TRBV7-3 and TRBJ2-2, with 9 bases aligning to TRBD2. Germline trimming cut 5 bases from V and 1 base from J; bases unmatched to any gene: 5. The CDR3 is made up of 16 amino acids. Germline assignment: CDR1 SGHTA and CDR2 FQGTGA. The CDR3 DNA is TGTGCCAGCAGCCCCGGACTAGCGAGGAACACCGGGGAGCTGTTTTTT. It yields the protein CASSPGLARNTGELFF.

In its sample, this clone ranks as medium-sized (0.01 to 0.1%). V and J are TRBV13 and TRBJ1-2, with a possible D match to TRBD1 (5 bases). CDR1 and CDR2 (germline): PRHDT, FYEKMQ (reference sequence). Trimming took off 0 bases at V and 4 bases at J, with 6 bases between the two ends. The CDR3 is 13 amino acids. CDR3 in amino acids: CASSLGTAYGYTF. The DNA of the CDR3 is TGTGCCAGCAGCTTAGGGACAGCCTATGGCTACACCTTC.